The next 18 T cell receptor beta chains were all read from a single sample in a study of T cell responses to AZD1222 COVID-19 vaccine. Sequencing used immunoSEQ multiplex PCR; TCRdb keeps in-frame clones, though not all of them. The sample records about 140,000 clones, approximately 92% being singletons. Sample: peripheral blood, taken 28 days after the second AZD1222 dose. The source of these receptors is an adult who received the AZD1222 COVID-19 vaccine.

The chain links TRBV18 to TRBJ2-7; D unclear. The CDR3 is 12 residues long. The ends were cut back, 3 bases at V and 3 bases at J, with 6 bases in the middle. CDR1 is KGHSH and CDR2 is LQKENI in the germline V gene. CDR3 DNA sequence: TGTGCCAGCTCACCCACAGACTACGAGCAGTACTTC. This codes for CASSPTDYEQYF.

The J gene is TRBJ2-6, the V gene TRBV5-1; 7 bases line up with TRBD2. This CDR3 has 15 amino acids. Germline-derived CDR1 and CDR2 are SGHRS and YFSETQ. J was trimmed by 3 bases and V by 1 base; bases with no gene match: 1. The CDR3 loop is CASSLSGNGANVLTF. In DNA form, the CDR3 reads TGCGCCAGCAGCTTGAGCGGGAATGGGGCCAACGTCCTGACTTTC.

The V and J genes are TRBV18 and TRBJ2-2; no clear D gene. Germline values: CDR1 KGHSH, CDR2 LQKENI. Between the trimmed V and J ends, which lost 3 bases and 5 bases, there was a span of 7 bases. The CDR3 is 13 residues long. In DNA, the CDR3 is TGTGCCAGCTCACCCCCCAGTACCGGGGAGCTGTTTTTT. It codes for CASSPPSTGELFF.

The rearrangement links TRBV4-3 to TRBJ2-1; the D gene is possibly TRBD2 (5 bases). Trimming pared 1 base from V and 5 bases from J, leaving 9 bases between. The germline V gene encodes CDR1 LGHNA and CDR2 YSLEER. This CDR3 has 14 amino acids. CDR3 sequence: CASSQVGGNNEQFF. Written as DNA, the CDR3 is TGCGCCAGCAGCCAAGTAGGAGGAAACAATGAGCAGTTCTTC.

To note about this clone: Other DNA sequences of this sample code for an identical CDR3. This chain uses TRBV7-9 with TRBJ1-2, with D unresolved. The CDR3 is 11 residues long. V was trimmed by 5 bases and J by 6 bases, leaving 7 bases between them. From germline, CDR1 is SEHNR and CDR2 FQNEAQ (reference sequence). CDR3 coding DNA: TGTGCCAGCAGCCTCGGGGATGGCTACACCTTC. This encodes CASSLGDGYTF.

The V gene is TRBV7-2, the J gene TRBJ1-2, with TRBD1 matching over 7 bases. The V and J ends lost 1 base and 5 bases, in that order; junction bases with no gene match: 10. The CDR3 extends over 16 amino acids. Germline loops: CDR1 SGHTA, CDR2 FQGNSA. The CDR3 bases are TGTGCCAGCAGCTTAGTAGGGACAGACGATGGGTATGGCTACACCTTC. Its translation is CASSLVGTDDGYGYTF. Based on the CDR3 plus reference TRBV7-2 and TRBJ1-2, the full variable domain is GAGVSQSPSNKVTEKGKDVELRCDPISGHTALYWYRQSLGQGLEFLIYFQGNSAPDKSGLPSDRFSAERTGGSVSTLTIQRTQQEDSAVYLCASSLVGTDDGYGYTFGSGTRLTVV.

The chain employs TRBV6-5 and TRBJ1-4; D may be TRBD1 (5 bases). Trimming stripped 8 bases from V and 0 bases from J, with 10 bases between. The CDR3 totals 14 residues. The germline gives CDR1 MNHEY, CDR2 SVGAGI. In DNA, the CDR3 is TGTGCCAGCCGGACGGGGGCAACTAATGAAAAACTGTTTTTT. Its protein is CASRTGATNEKLFF.

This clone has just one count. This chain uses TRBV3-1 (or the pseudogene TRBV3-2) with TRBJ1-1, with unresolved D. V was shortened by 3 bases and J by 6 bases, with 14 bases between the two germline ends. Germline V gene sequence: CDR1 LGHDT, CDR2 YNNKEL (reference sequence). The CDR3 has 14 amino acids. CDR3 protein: CASSHPPEGSEAFF. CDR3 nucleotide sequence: TGTGCCAGCAGCCACCCCCCGGAGGGTTCTGAAGCTTTCTTT.

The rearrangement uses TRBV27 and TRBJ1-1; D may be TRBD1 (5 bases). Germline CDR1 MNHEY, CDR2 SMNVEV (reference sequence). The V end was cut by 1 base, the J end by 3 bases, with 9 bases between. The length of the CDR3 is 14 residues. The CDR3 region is CASSLLGVYTEAFF. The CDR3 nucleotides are TGTGCCAGCAGTTTATTGGGGGTGTACACTGAAGCTTTCTTT.

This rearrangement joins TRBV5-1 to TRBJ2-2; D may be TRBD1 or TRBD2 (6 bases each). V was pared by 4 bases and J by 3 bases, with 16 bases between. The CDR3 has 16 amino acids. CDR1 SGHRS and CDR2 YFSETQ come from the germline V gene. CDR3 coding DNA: TGCGCCAGCAGCCCGGAGGGGGGCTTGTACACCGGGGAGCTGTTTTTT. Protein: CASSPEGGLYTGELFF.

Written as DNA, the CDR3 is TGTGCCAGTAGACCCTCATCATCCTCTGTCTACGAGCAGTACTTC. Residues: CASRPSSSSVYEQYF. J is TRBJ2-7 and V is TRBV19; no definite D call. This CDR3 spans 15 amino acids. Germline V CDR1 and CDR2: LNHDA, SQIVND (reference sequence). Trimming took off 6 bases at V and 3 bases at J, with 18 bases between the two ends.

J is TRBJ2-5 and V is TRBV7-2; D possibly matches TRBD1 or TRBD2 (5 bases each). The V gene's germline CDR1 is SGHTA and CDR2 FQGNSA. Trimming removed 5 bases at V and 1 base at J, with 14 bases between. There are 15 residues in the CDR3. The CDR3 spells CASSPLRGSQETQYF. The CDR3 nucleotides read TGTGCCAGCAGCCCCCTGAGGGGATCCCAAGAGACCCAGTACTTC.

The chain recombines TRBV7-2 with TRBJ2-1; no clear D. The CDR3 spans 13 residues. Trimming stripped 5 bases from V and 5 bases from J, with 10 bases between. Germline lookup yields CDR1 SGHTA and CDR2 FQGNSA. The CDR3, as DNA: TGTGCCAGCAGCCCACGGAATGACAATGAGCAGTTCTTC. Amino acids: CASSPRNDNEQFF.

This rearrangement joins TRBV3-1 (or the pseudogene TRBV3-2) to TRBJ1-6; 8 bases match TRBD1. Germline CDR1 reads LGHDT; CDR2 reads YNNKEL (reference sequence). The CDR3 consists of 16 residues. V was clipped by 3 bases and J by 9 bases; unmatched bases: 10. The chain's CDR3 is CASSQYFGTGPSPLHF. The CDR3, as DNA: TGTGCCAGCAGCCAGTATTTCGGGACAGGTCCTTCACCCCTCCACTTT.

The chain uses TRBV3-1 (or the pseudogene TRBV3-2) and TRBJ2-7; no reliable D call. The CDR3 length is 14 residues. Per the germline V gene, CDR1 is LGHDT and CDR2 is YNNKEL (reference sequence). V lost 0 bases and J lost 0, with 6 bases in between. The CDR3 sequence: CASSQEYVSYEQYF. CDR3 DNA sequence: TGTGCCAGCAGCCAAGAGTACGTCTCCTACGAGCAGTACTTC.

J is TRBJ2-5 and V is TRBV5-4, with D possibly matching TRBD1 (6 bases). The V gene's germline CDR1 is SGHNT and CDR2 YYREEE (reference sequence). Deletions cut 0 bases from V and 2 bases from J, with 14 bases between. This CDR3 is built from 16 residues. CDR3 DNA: TGTGCCAGCAGCTTGGGGGGGCGAAACACACAAGAGACCCAGTACTTC. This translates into CASSLGGRNTQETQYF.

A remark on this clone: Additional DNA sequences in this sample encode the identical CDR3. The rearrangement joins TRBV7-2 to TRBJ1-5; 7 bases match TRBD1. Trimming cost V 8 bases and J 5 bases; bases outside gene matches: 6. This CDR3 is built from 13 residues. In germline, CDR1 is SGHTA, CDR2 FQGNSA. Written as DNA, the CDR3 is TGTGCCAGCTCCTACAGGGGTGATCAGCCCCAGCATTTT. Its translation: CASSYRGDQPQHF. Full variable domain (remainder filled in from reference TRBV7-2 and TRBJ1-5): GAGVSQSPSNKVTEKGKDVELRCDPISGHTALYWYRQSLGQGLEFLIYFQGNSAPDKSGLPSDRFSAERTGGSVSTLTIQRTQQEDSAVYLCASSYRGDQPQHFGDGTRLSIL.

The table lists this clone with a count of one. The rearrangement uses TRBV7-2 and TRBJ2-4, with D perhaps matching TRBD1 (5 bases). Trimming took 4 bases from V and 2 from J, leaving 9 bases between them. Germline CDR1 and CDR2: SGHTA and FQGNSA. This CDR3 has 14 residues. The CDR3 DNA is TGTGCCAGCAGCTCTCAGGGTACCAAAAACATTCAGTACTTC. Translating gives CASSSQGTKNIQYF.